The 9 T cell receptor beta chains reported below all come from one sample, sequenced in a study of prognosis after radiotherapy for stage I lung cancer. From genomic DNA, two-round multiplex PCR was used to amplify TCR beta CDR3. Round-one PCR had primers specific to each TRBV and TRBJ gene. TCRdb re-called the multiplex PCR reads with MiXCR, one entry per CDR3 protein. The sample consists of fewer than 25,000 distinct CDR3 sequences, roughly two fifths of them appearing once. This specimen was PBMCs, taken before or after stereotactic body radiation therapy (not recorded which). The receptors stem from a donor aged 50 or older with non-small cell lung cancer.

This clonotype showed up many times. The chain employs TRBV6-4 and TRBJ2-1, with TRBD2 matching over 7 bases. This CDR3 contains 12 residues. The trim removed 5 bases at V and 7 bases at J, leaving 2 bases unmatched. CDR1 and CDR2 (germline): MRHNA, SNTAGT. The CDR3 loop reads CASSLSGNEQFF. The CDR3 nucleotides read TGTGCCAGCAGTCTTAGCGGGAATGAGCAGTTCTTC.

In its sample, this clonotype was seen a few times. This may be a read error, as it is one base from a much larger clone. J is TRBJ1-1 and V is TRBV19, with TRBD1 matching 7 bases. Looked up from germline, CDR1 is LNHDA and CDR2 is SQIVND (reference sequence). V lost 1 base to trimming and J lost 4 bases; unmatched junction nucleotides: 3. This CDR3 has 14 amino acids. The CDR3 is CASSIGAGGTEAFF. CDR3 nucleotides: TGTGCCAGTAGTATAGGGGCAGGGGGCACTGAAGCTTTCTTT.

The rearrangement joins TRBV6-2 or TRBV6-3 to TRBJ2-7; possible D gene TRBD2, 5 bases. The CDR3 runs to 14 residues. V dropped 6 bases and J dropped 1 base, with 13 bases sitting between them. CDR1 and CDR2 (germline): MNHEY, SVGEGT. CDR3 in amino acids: CASRGAVGSYEQYF. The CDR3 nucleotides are TGTGCCAGCAGGGGAGCTGTGGGGTCCTACGAGCAGTACTTC.

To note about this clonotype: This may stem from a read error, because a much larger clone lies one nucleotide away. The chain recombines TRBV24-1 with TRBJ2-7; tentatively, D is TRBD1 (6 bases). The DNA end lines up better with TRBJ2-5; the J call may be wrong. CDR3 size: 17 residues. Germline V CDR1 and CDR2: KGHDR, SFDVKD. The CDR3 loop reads CATSDPTGRGIRETQYF. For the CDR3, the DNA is TGTGCCACCAGTGACCCCACAGGGCGCGGTATTAGGGAGACCCAGTACTTC.

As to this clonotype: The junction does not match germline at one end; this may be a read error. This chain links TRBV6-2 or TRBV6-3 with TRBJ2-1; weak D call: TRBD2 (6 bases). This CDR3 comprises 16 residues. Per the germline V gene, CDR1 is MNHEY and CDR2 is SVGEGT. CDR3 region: CVSSPGTSLGDNEQFF. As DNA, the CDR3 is TGTGTCAGCAGCCCCGGTACTAGCTTAGGGGACAATGAGCAGTTCTTC.

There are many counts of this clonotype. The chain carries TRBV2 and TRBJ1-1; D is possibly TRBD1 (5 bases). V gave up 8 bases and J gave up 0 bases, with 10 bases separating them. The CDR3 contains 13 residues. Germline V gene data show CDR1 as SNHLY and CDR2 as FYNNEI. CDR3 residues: CASPWGMNTEAFF. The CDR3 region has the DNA TGTGCCAGCCCCTGGGGGATGAACACTGAAGCTTTCTTT.

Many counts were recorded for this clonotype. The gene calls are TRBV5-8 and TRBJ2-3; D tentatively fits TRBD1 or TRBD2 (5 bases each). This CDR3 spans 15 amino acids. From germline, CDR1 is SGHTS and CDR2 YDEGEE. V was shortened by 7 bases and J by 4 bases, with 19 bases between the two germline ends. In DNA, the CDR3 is TGTGCCAGCTCCAAAGGGACGGTGGGGGCAGATACGCAGTATTTT. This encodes CASSKGTVGADTQYF.

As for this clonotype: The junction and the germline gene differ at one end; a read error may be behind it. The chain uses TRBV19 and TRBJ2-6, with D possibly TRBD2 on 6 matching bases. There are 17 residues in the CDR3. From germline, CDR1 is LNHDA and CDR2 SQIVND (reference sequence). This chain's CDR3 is CASSTEVGGSGANVPTF. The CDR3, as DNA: TGTGCCAGTAGTACCGAGGTGGGAGGCTCTGGGGCCAACGTCCCGACTTTC. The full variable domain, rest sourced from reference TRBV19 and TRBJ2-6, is DGGITQSPKYLFRKEGQNVTLSCEQNLNHDAMYWYRQDPGQGLRLIYYSQIVNDFQKGDIAEGYSVSREKKESFPLTVTSAQKNPTAFYLCASSTEVGGSGANVPTFGAGSRLTVL.

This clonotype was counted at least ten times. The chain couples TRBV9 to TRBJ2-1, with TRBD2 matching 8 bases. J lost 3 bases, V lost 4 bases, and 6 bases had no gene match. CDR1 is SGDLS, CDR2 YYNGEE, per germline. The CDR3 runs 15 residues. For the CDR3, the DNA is TGTGCCAGCAGCCCCACTAGCGGCAACTACAATGAGCAGTTCTTC. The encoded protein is CASSPTSGNYNEQFF.